These 22 T cell receptor beta chains originate from one sample sequenced in a study of cytomegalovirus exposure and HLA in healthy donors. Primers included in the PCR were 60 Vbeta and 13 Jbeta primers. Method: immunoSEQ multiplex PCR; TCRdb's copy keeps in-frame clones and lacks some. The listing records about 120,000 clones. The sample was PBMCs. The receptors shown here come from a woman aged 40-49 years in good health and CMV-seropositive.

The rearrangement links TRBV30 to TRBJ1-1; D unclear. Trimming cost V 0 bases and J 5 bases, with 10 bases left between them. The CDR3 spans 13 residues. Germline CDR1 and CDR2: GTSNPN and SVGIG (reference sequence). This chain's CDR3 is CAWSVQRVTEAFF. CDR3 DNA sequence: TGTGCCTGGAGTGTACAGCGGGTAACTGAAGCTTTCTTT.

This sequence joins TRBV5-1 and TRBJ1-6; D is ambiguous. Trimming pared 4 bases from V and 10 bases from J, leaving 9 bases between. CDR1 is SGHRS and CDR2 is YFSETQ in the germline V gene. CDR3 size: 12 residues. The CDR3 bases are TGCGCCAGCAGCCCGGCAGGCTCACCCCTCCACTTT. Protein: CASSPAGSPLHF.

The chain has TRBV7-6 and TRBJ1-1, with 8 bases fitting TRBD1. The CDR3 spans 15 residues. J lost 1 base, V lost 2 bases, and 3 bases had no gene match. Germline lookup yields CDR1 SGHVS and CDR2 FNYEAQ. CDR3 in DNA: TGTGCCAGCAGCTTACTTGGGACAGGGAACACTGAAGCTTTCTTT. Protein sequence: CASSLLGTGNTEAFF.

V is TRBV16 and J is TRBJ1-5; D is unresolved. The V end was cut by 4 bases, the J end by 2 bases, with 9 bases between. This CDR3 spans 14 amino acids. Germline CDR1 is KGHSY and CDR2 is FQNENV. The CDR3 here is CASSPSRGNQPQHF. In nucleotides, the CDR3 is TGTGCCAGCAGCCCTTCCCGGGGCAATCAGCCCCAGCATTTT. Combining the CDR3 with reference TRBV16 and TRBJ1-5 gives the whole variable domain GEEVAQTPKHLVRGEGQKAKLYCAPIKGHSYVFWYQQVLKNEFKFLISFQNENVFDETGMPKERFSAKCLPNSPCSLEIQATKLEDSAVYFCASSPSRGNQPQHFGDGTRLSIL.

This chain links TRBV14 with TRBJ1-2, with 8 bases lining up with TRBD1. The V gene's germline CDR1 is SGHDN and CDR2 FVKESK. V shed 2 bases, J shed 5 bases, and the junction held 7 bases outside the gene matches. CDR3 length equals 15 residues. DNA of the CDR3: TGTGCCAGCAGCCAAACTATTGGGACAGGATATGGCTACACCTTC. Its protein product is CASSQTIGTGYGYTF.

This chain joins TRBV27 and TRBJ1-5; 7 bases map to TRBD1. The V segment lost 0 bases and the J segment 4 bases; nucleotides outside the gene matches: 3. From germline, CDR1 is MNHEY and CDR2 SMNVEV (reference sequence). The CDR3 loop spans 15 amino acids. This CDR3 is CASSLSGQVNQPQHF. The CDR3 DNA sequence: TGTGCCAGCAGTTTATCCGGACAGGTTAATCAGCCCCAGCATTTT.

The chain links TRBV28 to TRBJ2-7; TRBD2 aligns across 9 bases. V trimming: 3 bases; J trimming: 1 base; junction bases outside the gene matches: 10. Per germline, CDR1 MDHEN and CDR2 SYDVKM. The CDR3 is 17 residues long. CDR3 region: CASSLREGLSRSYEQYF. In DNA form, the CDR3 reads TGTGCCAGCAGTTTGCGGGAGGGCCTTTCGAGGTCCTACGAGCAGTACTTC.

J is TRBJ2-1 and V is TRBV29-1, with 15 bases that match TRBD2. The germline V gene has CDR1 SQVTM and CDR2 ANQGSEA. This CDR3 is 17 amino acids long. J lost 3 bases, V lost 7 bases, and 10 bases had no gene match. CDR3 residues: CSAMGLAGGYIYNEQFF. The CDR3 DNA sequence: TGCAGCGCGATGGGACTAGCGGGAGGATATATCTACAATGAGCAGTTCTTC.

The chain joins TRBV7-2 to TRBJ1-3; D remains ambiguous. The germline V gene has CDR1 SGHTA and CDR2 FQGNSA. This CDR3 is built from 11 residues. V lost 9 bases and J 9 bases, leaving 12 bases between the germline ends. The CDR3 reads CASQELSTIYF. Here the CDR3 DNA reads TGTGCCAGTCAAGAGCTTAGCACCATATATTTT. Full variable domain (remainder filled in from reference TRBV7-2 and TRBJ1-3): GAGVSQSPSNKVTEKGKDVELRCDPISGHTALYWYRQSLGQGLEFLIYFQGNSAPDKSGLPSDRFSAERTGGSVSTLTIQRTQQEDSAVYLCASQELSTIYFGEGSWLTVV.

This chain uses TRBV9 with TRBJ2-1, with D perhaps TRBD2 (5 bases). The CDR3 extends over 14 amino acids. In germline, CDR1 is SGDLS, CDR2 YYNGEE. V lost 3 bases and J lost 3, with 10 bases in between. The CDR3 DNA is TGTGCCAGCAGCGCCCGAGCGGACTACAATGAGCAGTTCTTC. Amino acid sequence: CASSARADYNEQFF.

V gene TRBV7-3 combines with J gene TRBJ2-2, with a tentative D call TRBD2 (5 bases). V was pared by 1 base and J by 7 bases, with 10 bases between. This CDR3 comprises 14 residues. Germline V gene sequence: CDR1 SGHTA, CDR2 FQGTGA. This chain's CDR3 is CASSLKPAGGELFF. CDR3 sequence (DNA): TGTGCCAGCAGCTTAAAGCCTGCGGGCGGGGAGCTGTTTTTT.

The chain combines TRBV29-1 with TRBJ2-2; 11 bases align to TRBD2. The V and J ends lost 7 bases and 2 bases, in that order; junction bases with no gene match: 3. CDR3 length equals 14 residues. Germline CDR1 and CDR2: SQVTM and ANQGSEA. The CDR3 loop is CSAGTSGNTGELFF. The CDR3 coding sequence is TGCAGCGCCGGGACTAGCGGCAACACCGGGGAGCTGTTTTTT.

The V gene is TRBV5-4, the J gene TRBJ2-7; 9 nucleotides agree with TRBD2. V shed 4 bases, J shed 2 bases, and the junction held 7 bases outside the gene matches. Germline V gives CDR1 SGHNT, CDR2 YYREEE (reference sequence). This CDR3 has 15 residues. CDR3 sequence: CASSVSSGIAYEQYF. Written as DNA, the CDR3 is TGTGCCAGCAGCGTGTCTAGCGGGATTGCCTACGAGCAGTACTTC.

This chain joins TRBV28 and TRBJ1-1; the D gene is possibly TRBD1 (6 bases). V shed 9 bases and J shed 0 bases, with 14 bases lying between them. Germline V gene sequence: CDR1 MDHEN, CDR2 SYDVKM. The CDR3 length is 14 residues. In DNA form, the CDR3 reads TGTGCCAGTAGCCTCAGGGGCCTGAACACTGAAGCTTTCTTT. Its translation is CASSLRGLNTEAFF.

The chain carries TRBV25-1 and TRBJ2-1, with TRBD1 matching over 8 bases. V was clipped by 5 bases and J by 8 bases; unmatched bases: 17. The CDR3 spans 17 residues. Germline-derived CDR1 and CDR2 are MGHDK and SYGVNS. The CDR3 protein is CASSPEGDRPIIDEQFF. CDR3 DNA sequence: TGTGCCAGCAGTCCCGAGGGGGACAGGCCGATTATAGATGAGCAGTTCTTC.

This chain connects TRBV6-5 to TRBJ1-1; 7 nucleotides align to TRBD1. J was trimmed by 0 bases and V by 2 bases; bases with no gene match: 6. The germline V gene has CDR1 MNHEY and CDR2 SVGAGI. This CDR3 region has 16 residues. For the CDR3, the DNA is TGTGCCAGCAGTTACCTATACGGGACAGTGAACACTGAAGCTTTCTTT. Its protein is CASSYLYGTVNTEAFF.

The chain joins TRBV5-4 to TRBJ2-7, with TRBD2 as a possible D gene (6 bases). Deletions cut 0 bases from V and 6 bases from J, with 16 bases between. Germline V gene sequence: CDR1 SGHNT, CDR2 YYREEE (reference sequence). CDR3 length: 15 amino acids. In nucleotides, the CDR3 is TGTGCCAGCAGCTTGGCCACGGGCCGGGGGAGCGAGCAGTACTTC. Encoded protein: CASSLATGRGSEQYF.

The rearrangement joins TRBV6-5 to TRBJ2-7; 9 nucleotides align to TRBD1. With V trimmed by 2 bases and J by 3 bases, 2 bases remained unmatched. Germline-derived CDR1 and CDR2 are MNHEY and SVGAGI. This CDR3 region has 14 residues. The CDR3: CASSYGTGHYEQYF. The CDR3 DNA sequence: TGTGCCAGCAGTTACGGGACAGGGCACTACGAGCAGTACTTC.

The chain carries TRBV5-1 and TRBJ1-1, with TRBD1 as a possible D gene (6 bases). The CDR3 is made up of 11 amino acids. Between the trimmed V and J ends, which lost 5 bases and 11 bases, there was a span of 13 bases. Germline assignment: CDR1 SGHRS and CDR2 YFSETQ. In nucleotides, the CDR3 is TGCGCCAGCAGTTTCGGACAGAGGGCTTTCTTT. This translates into CASSFGQRAFF. Filled out from reference TRBV5-1 and TRBJ1-1, the complete variable domain reads KAGVTQTPRYLIKTRGQQVTLSCSPISGHRSVSWYQQTPGQGLQFLFEYFSETQRNKGNFPGRFSGRQFSNSRSEMNVSTLELGDSALYLCASSFGQRAFFGQGTRLTVV.

To note about this clone: At one boundary the junction diverges from the germline segment, which might be a read error. The chain carries TRBV7-7 and TRBJ2-2, with 9 bases lining up with TRBD2. Germline loops: CDR1 SSHAT, CDR2 FNYEAQ (reference sequence). The CDR3 is 13 amino acids. This chain's CDR3 is CASRGLATGELFF. Here the CDR3 DNA reads TGTGCTAGCAGGGGACTAGCCACCGGGGAGCTGTTTTTT.

The chain combines TRBV6-6 with TRBJ2-5, with TRBD1 as a possible D gene (7 bases). This CDR3 is built from 15 residues. CDR1 MNHNY and CDR2 SVGAGI come from the germline V gene (reference sequence). Trimming stripped 0 bases from V and 4 bases from J, with 12 bases between. The chain's CDR3 is CASSYSGGGGETQYF. As DNA, the CDR3 is TGTGCCAGCAGTTACTCAGGAGGGGGCGGAGAGACCCAGTACTTC.

The chain links TRBV29-1 to TRBJ2-7; 8 bases map to TRBD1. V shed 7 bases, J shed 4 bases, and the junction held 6 bases outside the gene matches. In germline, CDR1 is SQVTM, CDR2 ANQGSEA. The CDR3 has 12 residues. CDR3 amino acids: CSATGAKYEQYF. The CDR3 nucleotides are TGCAGCGCGACAGGGGCCAAGTACGAGCAGTACTTC.